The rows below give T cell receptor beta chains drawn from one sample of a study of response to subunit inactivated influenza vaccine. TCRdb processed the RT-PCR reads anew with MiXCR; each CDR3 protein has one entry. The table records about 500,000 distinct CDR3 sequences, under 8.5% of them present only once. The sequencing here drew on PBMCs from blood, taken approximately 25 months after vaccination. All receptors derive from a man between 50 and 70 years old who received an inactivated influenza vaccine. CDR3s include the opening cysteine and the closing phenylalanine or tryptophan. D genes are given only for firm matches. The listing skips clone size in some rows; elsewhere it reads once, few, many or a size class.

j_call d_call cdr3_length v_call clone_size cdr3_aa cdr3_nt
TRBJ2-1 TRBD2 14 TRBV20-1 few CSGTRREAHNEQFF TGCAGTGGCACAAGGCGGGAGGCCCACAATGAGCAGTTCTTC
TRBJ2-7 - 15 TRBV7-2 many CASSPRGGRFYEQYF TGTGCCAGCAGCCCCCGCGGAGGCAGATTTTACGAGCAGTACTTC
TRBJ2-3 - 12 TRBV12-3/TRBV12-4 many CASRSSPDTQYF TGTGCCAGCAGATCGTCCCCCGATACGCAGTATTTT
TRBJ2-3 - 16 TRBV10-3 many CAISESGPVPTDTQYF TGTGCCATCAGTGAGTCGGGACCAGTGCCCACAGATACGCAGTATTTT
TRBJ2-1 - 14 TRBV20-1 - CSARGGQTYNEQFF TGCAGTGCTAGAGGAGGGCAAACCTACAATGAGCAGTTCTTC
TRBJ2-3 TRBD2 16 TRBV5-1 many CASRTQTSGYTDTQYF TGCGCCAGCAGAACTCAAACTAGCGGGTACACAGATACGCAGTATTTT
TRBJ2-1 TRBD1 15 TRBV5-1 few CASSSGGTGYNEQFF TGCGCCAGCAGCTCCGGGGGGACAGGGTACAATGAGCAGTTCTTC
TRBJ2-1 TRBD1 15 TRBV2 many CASRQRQGLVNEQFF TGTGCCAGTAGACAGAGACAGGGTTTGGTCAATGAGCAGTTCTTC
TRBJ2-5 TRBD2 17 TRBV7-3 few CASSTPGPSGSQETQYF TGTGCCAGCAGCACACCTGGGCCTAGCGGGAGCCAAGAGACCCAGTACTTC
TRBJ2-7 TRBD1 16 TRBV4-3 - CASSQDWSTGYYEQYF TGCGCCAGCAGCCAAGATTGGTCGACAGGGTACTACGAGCAGTACTTC
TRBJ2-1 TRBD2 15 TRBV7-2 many CASTVPGLAYNEQFF TGTGCCAGCACCGTACCGGGACTAGCTTACAATGAGCAGTTCTTC
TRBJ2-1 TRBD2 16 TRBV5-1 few CASSSGLAQTYNEQFF TGCGCCAGCAGCTCTGGACTAGCCCAAACCTACAATGAGCAGTTCTTC
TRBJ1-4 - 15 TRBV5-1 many CASSSDGRGNEKLFF TGCGCCAGCAGTTCGGACGGCCGCGGTAATGAAAAACTGTTTTTT
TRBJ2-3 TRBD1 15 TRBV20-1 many CSARTRDRVTDTQYF TGCAGTGCTAGGACCCGGGACAGGGTCACAGATACGCAGTATTTT